Listed below are T cell receptor beta chains from one sample, sequenced in a study of vaccination and CD4 T cells after COVID-19. No cognate antigen is known for these TCRs. TCRdb itself ran the PCR reads through MiXCR, one entry per CDR3 protein. Of roughly 15,000 distinct CDR3 sequences listed, more than 65% were seen once; the top ten hold nearly 10%. This specimen consisted of CD4+ T cells from blood, cultured in vitro, obtained after SARS-CoV-2 vaccination. Every receptor here comes from a human donor who received a COVID-19 vaccine. The CDR3 runs from the conserved cysteine through the conserved F or W. The order of the fields is clone size, V gene, D gene, J gene, CDR3 DNA, CDR3 protein. D genes are given only for firm matches. The size of a clone is reported for some rows only, either as once, few or many, or as a class for expanded clones.

>.|TRBV7-2|.|TRBJ2-7
TGTGCCAGCAGCTTGGAGAACAGGGTTTCCACCTACGAGCAGTACTTC
CASSLENRVSTYEQYF
>.|TRBV12-3/TRBV12-4|TRBD1|TRBJ1-6
TGTGCCAGCAGGACAGGGGGCAGCTATAATTCACCCCTCCACTTT
CASRTGGSYNSPLHF
>medium-sized|TRBV15|.|TRBJ1-1
TGTGCCACCAGCAGAGACCTGGACAGTTTGAACACTGAAGCTTTCTTT
CATSRDLDSLNTEAFF
>.|TRBV20-1|TRBD2|TRBJ2-3
TGCAGTGCTAGCCCAGCGGGGGGTTCCGATACGCAGTATTTT
CSASPAGGSDTQYF
>.|TRBV7-8|TRBD1|TRBJ1-2
TGTGCCAGCAGCCCGGACAGGTCGAACTATGGCTACACCTTC
CASSPDRSNYGYTF
>.|TRBV24-1|TRBD2|TRBJ2-5
TGTGCCACCAGTGACCCAGCGGGGGAAGAGACCCAGTACTTC
CATSDPAGEETQYF
>few|TRBV6-4|TRBD2|TRBJ2-7
TGTGCCAGCAGTGTTGAGTGGGGGGGATCCTACGAGCAGTACTTC
CASSVEWGGSYEQYF
>.|TRBV7-2|.|TRBJ1-1
TGTGCCAGCAGATCTCGGGGAGGAGCCATGAACACTGAAGCTTTCTTT
CASRSRGGAMNTEAFF
>few|TRBV20-1|.|TRBJ1-5
TGCAGTGCTACGGACGGAAGTCTTAAGCCCCAGCATTTT
CSATDGSLKPQHF
>.|TRBV20-1|.|TRBJ1-2
TGCAGTGCGCGGACAGAGAAGGGTGGCTACACCTTC
CSARTEKGGYTF
>.|TRBV19|TRBD2|TRBJ2-5
TGTGCCAGTAGTATAGGTATAGCGGGGGGGTTTGAGACCCAGTACTTC
CASSIGIAGGFETQYF
>.|TRBV20-1|TRBD2|TRBJ2-3
TGCAGTGCTAGGACTAGCGGGGGGGGCATCACAGATACGCAGTATTTT
CSARTSGGGITDTQYF
>.|TRBV6-4|.|TRBJ1-1
TGTGCCAGCCGACAGAACCTGAACACTGAAGCTTTCTTT
CASRQNLNTEAFF